A single sample gave rise to the 21 T cell receptor beta chains below, sequenced in a study of monozygotic twins with inflammatory bowel disease. With the 5' RACE reads reprocessed, TCRdb shows one record per CDR3 protein and no DNA. The sample totals approximately 330,000 distinct CDR3 sequences. Input material: blood. These receptors were taken from a human donor with ulcerative colitis or Crohn's disease, or a healthy co-twin of an affected twin (not recorded which).

The chain carries TRBV7-2 and TRBJ2-7; the TCRdb call, TRBD1, lacks DNA for checking. The V gene's germline CDR1 is SGHTA and CDR2 FQGNSA. This CDR3 spans 14 amino acids. The CDR3 spells CASSLTGFLVEQYF.

The chain combines TRBV11-2 with TRBJ2-3. Per germline, CDR1 SGHAT and CDR2 FQNNGV. CDR3 length: 15 amino acids. The chain's CDR3 is CASSPTSEGLNTQYF. Complete variable domain (other parts from reference TRBV11-2 and TRBJ2-3): EAGVAQSPRYKIIEKRQSVAFWCNPISGHATLYWYQQILGQGPKLLIQFQNNGVVDDSQLPKDRFSAERLKGVDSTLKIQPAKLEDSAVYLCASSPTSEGLNTQYFGPGTRLTVL.

The chain couples TRBV28 to TRBJ2-2; TCRdb gives TRBD2 as the D gene, but with no DNA this cannot be confirmed. The CDR3 totals 15 residues. CDR1 and CDR2 from the germline V gene are MDHEN and SYDVKM. The CDR3 is CASRQTGPYTGELFF.

This chain connects TRBV7-3 to TRBJ2-2; TCRdb's D call, TRBD2, is unchecked because there is no DNA. CDR1 SGHTA and CDR2 FQGTGA come from the germline V gene. There are 15 residues in the CDR3. The CDR3 loop reads CASSFAGGNTGELFF.

This chain joins TRBV19 and TRBJ2-1. Germline V lookup: CDR1 LNHDA, CDR2 SQIVND (reference sequence). The CDR3 has 13 amino acids. The chain's CDR3 is CASSTPNVLVQFF. The full variable domain, with the rest looked up from reference TRBV19 and TRBJ2-1, is DGGITQSPKYLFRKEGQNVTLSCEQNLNHDAMYWYRQDPGQGLRLIYYSQIVNDFQKGDIAEGYSVSREKKESFPLTVTSAQKNPTAFYLCASSTPNVLVQFFGPGTRLTVL.

V usage is TRBV19 and J usage is TRBJ1-4. The CDR3 spans 18 residues. Germline V CDR1 and CDR2: LNHDA, SQIVND (reference sequence). This CDR3 reads CASSIGTADISTNEKLFF.

V gene TRBV11-2 combines with J gene TRBJ2-3. The CDR3 is made up of 15 amino acids. The germline V gene has CDR1 SGHAT and CDR2 FQNNGV. CDR3 sequence reads: CASSLFQASTDTQYF.

The chain has TRBV7-2 and TRBJ2-3; TCRdb indicates TRBD1, and absent DNA this call remains unverified. The CDR3 is made up of 15 amino acids. Germline V gene data show CDR1 as SGHTA and CDR2 as FQGNSA. Here the CDR3 reads CASSPGDIGTDTQYF.

The CDR3 sequence: CASSLEPTFRETQYF. This chain links TRBV5-1 with TRBJ2-5. The CDR3 totals 15 residues. Germline loops: CDR1 SGHRS, CDR2 YFSETQ.

V is TRBV19 and J is TRBJ2-7; with no DNA, the TCRdb D assignment of TRBD2 cannot be verified. Germline CDR1 reads LNHDA; CDR2 reads SQIVND (reference sequence). The CDR3 runs 13 residues. CDR3 sequence: CASSIRQDPNSAF. The full variable domain, completed using reference TRBV19 and TRBJ2-7, is DGGITQSPKYLFRKEGQNVTLSCEQNLNHDAMYWYRQDPGQGLRLIYYSQIVNDFQKGDIAEGYSVSREKKESFPLTVTSAQKNPTAFYLCASSIRQDPNSAFGPGTRLTVT.

The chain combines TRBV6-2 or TRBV6-3 with TRBJ2-3. CDR3 length: 16 amino acids. Germline-derived CDR1 and CDR2 are MNHEY and SVGEGT. Here the CDR3 reads CASSYGVGSSTDTQYF.

The CDR3: CATSRRISLAPYTGELFF. The J gene is TRBJ2-2, the V gene TRBV15. Germline V gene lookup returns CDR1 LNHNV and CDR2 YYDKDF (reference sequence). This CDR3 has 18 amino acids.

The rearrangement joins TRBV10-3 to TRBJ2-5; TCRdb designates TRBD1, a call that cannot be tested without DNA. The CDR3 runs 16 residues. CDR1 and CDR2 (germline): ENHRY, SYGVKD. CDR3 residues: CAISGFGSTGEETQYF.

V gene TRBV6-2 or TRBV6-3 combines with J gene TRBJ2-1; TCRdb outputs TRBD2, but without DNA this stays unchecked. The CDR3 is 15 residues long. Germline loops: CDR1 MNHEY, CDR2 SVGEGT. This CDR3 is CASSYHADGSDEQFF.

The chain combines TRBV20-1 with TRBJ2-7; TCRdb returns TRBD1, unconfirmable since there is no DNA. Germline loops: CDR1 DFQATT, CDR2 SNEGSKA (reference sequence). This CDR3 has 13 residues. The CDR3 region is CSARFRKGYEQYF.

The chain uses TRBV7-9 and TRBJ2-2. CDR3 size: 13 residues. Per the germline V gene, CDR1 is SEHNR and CDR2 is FQNEAQ (reference sequence). The CDR3 loop is CASTYSETGELFF.

V usage is TRBV5-1 and J usage is TRBJ1-6; TCRdb returns TRBD1, unconfirmable since there is no DNA. The CDR3 is 18 residues long. Germline loops: CDR1 SGHRS, CDR2 YFSETQ. Here the CDR3 reads CASSSNLGTGSYNSPLHF.

The rearrangement joins TRBV5-1 to TRBJ1-1. Germline V gene sequence: CDR1 SGHRS, CDR2 YFSETQ. This CDR3 comprises 13 residues. The CDR3 here is CASSLGTYTEAFF.

The rearrangement joins TRBV20-1 to TRBJ2-7; TCRdb's D gene call, TRBD2, goes unchecked for lack of DNA. The CDR3 contains 13 residues. Germline lookup yields CDR1 DFQATT and CDR2 SNEGSKA (reference sequence). The CDR3 loop reads CSAPGLDSYEQYF.

The V gene is TRBV27, the J gene TRBJ2-1; TCRdb designates TRBD2, a call that cannot be tested without DNA. The CDR3 runs to 16 residues. Germline V gene data show CDR1 as MNHEY and CDR2 as SMNVEV (reference sequence). CDR3 in amino acids: CASTSRTSGIDNEQFF.

The gene calls are TRBV7-8 and TRBJ2-1. The V gene's germline CDR1 is SGHVS and CDR2 FQNEAQ. The CDR3 runs to 13 residues. CDR3 sequence reads: CASSFAPNNEQFF.